In its sample, the clone carrying this T cell receptor beta chain was seen a few times. The entry originates in a study of blood T cell repertoires in COVID-19. Study details: Whether acute or convalescent, the COVID-19 samples came from the United States, Italy and Spain. In each case, the material was cDNA or gDNA derived from T cells, B-cell-depleted T cells, or PBMCs.

Per the original data handling: Amplified reference gene primers provided the basis for estimating nucleated cell counts. The table came from immunoSEQ multiplex PCR; TCRdb's copy has only in-frame clones and leaves some out. V and J calls and clone size are those listed in that table; D and trimming were worked out from the DNA. The sample lists 61,000 or so clones; more than 60% were seen once. Per germline, CDR1 SGHTA and CDR2 FQGNSA. The CDR3 sequence is 15 residues long. V was cut by 6 bases and J by 5 bases, with 16 bases left in between. This rearrangement joins TRBV7-2 to TRBJ2-2, with a weak D call TRBD2 (5 bases). The sample taken for sequencing was peripheral blood. The sequence derives from a woman in her sixties or seventies with acute or convalescent COVID-19. CDR3 nucleotides: TGTGCCAGCAGTGAGGTAGCGATCAGGACCGGGGAGCTGTTTTTT. Translated, it gives CASSEVAIRTGELFF.